This record looks at one T cell receptor (beta chain) sequence and its context. Its matching antigen is unknown. This sample's RNA came from whole unsorted tissue. The data belong to a study of tumor and adjacent non-tumor tissue in lung cancer. Study outcomes and limitations: Top 100 clones took a larger repertoire share in normal lung. Significantly higher TCR diversity was found in tumor than normal lung. Patients with more diverse tumor TCRs had worse survival.

V trimming: 5 bases; J trimming: 3 bases; junction bases outside the gene matches: 6. The CDR3 totals 15 residues. CDR1 MNHNY and CDR2 SVGAGI come from the germline V gene (reference sequence). A modified ARM-PCR protocol with three rounds of nested PCR amplified TCRbeta. TCRdb used MiXCR to reprocess the multiplex PCR reads, holding one entry per CDR3 protein. The sample shows under 150,000 distinct CDR3 sequences, 66% of them seen only once. Sequencing was carried out using lung tumor tissue. This sequence was found in a man in his 60s with small cell lung cancer. The V and J genes are TRBV6-6 and TRBJ2-2, with 7 bases that match TRBD1. The CDR3 sequence: CASSDRDSYTGELFF. DNA of the CDR3: TGTGCCAGCAGTGACCGGGACAGTTACACCGGGGAGCTGTTTTTT.